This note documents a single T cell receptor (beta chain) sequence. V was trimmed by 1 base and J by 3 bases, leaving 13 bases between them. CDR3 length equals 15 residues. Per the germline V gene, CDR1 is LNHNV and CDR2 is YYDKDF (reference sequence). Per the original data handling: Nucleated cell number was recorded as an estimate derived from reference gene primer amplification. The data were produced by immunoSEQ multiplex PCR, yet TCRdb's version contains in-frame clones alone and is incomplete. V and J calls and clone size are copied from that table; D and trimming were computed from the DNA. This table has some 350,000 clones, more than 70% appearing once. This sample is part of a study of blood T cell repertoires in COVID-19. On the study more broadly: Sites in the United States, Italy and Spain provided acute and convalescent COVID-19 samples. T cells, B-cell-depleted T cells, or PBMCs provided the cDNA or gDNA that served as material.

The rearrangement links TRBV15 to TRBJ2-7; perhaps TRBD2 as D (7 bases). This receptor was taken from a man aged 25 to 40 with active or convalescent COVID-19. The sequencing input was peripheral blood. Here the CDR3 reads CATSRGGRENYEQYF. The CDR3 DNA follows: TGTGCCACCAGCAGAGGGGGGCGGGAGAACTACGAGCAGTACTTC. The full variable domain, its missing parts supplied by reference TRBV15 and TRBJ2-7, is DAMVIQNPRYQVTQFGKPVTLSCSQTLNHNVMYWYQQKSSQAPKLLFHYYDKDFNNEADTPDNFQSRRPNTSFCFLDIRSPGLGDTAMYLCATSRGGRENYEQYFGPGTRLTVT.